The 4 T cell receptor beta chains reported below all come from one sample, sequenced in a study of shared clonotypes between healthy human individuals. Clones were read by immunoSEQ multiplex PCR, and TCRdb kept only the in-frame ones, dropping some. Of over 2 million clones in the sample, 85% to 95% were seen once. The sequenced material came from naive CD4+ T cells sorted from blood. Subset in this sample: CD45RA+ positively selected. The receptors originated from a man between 18 and 29 years old in good health.

This clone was recorded a few times. In the same sample, other DNA sequences code for this CDR3. This chain joins TRBV2 and TRBJ2-3; TRBD1 matches 11 bases. The germline V gene encodes CDR1 SNHLY and CDR2 FYNNEI. The J segment lost 3 bases and the V segment lost 6 bases, leaving 2 bases of the junction unmatched. This CDR3 comprises 14 residues. The CDR3 protein is CASSGQGATDTQYF. The CDR3 nucleotides read TGTGCCAGCAGCGGACAGGGGGCAACAGATACGCAGTATTTT.

This chain connects TRBV9 to TRBJ2-1; possible D gene TRBD2, 5 bases. Germline CDR1 reads SGDLS; CDR2 reads YYNGEE. The CDR3 sequence is 14 residues long. V was trimmed by 4 bases and J by 3 bases, leaving 11 bases between them. CDR3 amino acids: CASSLDSLYNEQFF. The DNA of the CDR3 is TGTGCCAGCAGCTTGGACTCCCTCTACAATGAGCAGTTCTTC.

V gene TRBV19 combines with J gene TRBJ2-1, with D unresolved. CDR3 length equals 13 residues. Trimming left V 1 base short and J 5 bases short, with 6 bases between. Germline V gives CDR1 LNHDA, CDR2 SQIVND (reference sequence). CDR3 loop: CASSIASNNEQFF. The CDR3 bases are TGTGCCAGTAGTATAGCCAGCAACAATGAGCAGTTCTTC.

The chain has TRBV28 and TRBJ1-1, with D possibly TRBD1 on 6 matching bases. The V and J ends lost 8 bases and 0 bases respectively, with 19 bases between them. The CDR3 consists of 16 residues. The germline CDR1 and CDR2 sequences are MDHEN and SYDVKM. The DNA for the CDR3 is TGTGCCAGCGCGGGGGCGACAGGATCCATGAACACTGAAGCTTTCTTT. The encoded protein is CASAGATGSMNTEAFF.